The source of this TCR beta chain is a study of cytomegalovirus exposure and HLA in healthy donors. Study-wide results and caveats: TCR beta sequences numbering 15,000 to 20,000 were associated with HLA alleles at 0.05 false discovery rate in a later analysis. Later genetic work tied a missense DCLRE1C variant to beta-chain V and J trimming. The sole available immune exposure information was CMV serostatus.

This CDR3 region has 16 residues. A single count supports this clone. Its specificity is unknown. Researchers ran the PCR with 60 Vbeta and 13 Jbeta primers. The data were produced by immunoSEQ multiplex PCR, yet TCRdb's version contains in-frame clones alone and is incomplete. The sample yields around 150,000 clones, around four fifths seen once. The specimen sequenced was PBMCs. This receptor was taken from a young man in good health and CMV-seropositive. The chain recombines TRBV21-1 with TRBJ1-2; the table's D gene call, TRBD1, was not cross checked with the DNA. TRBV21-1 is labeled a pseudogene. CDR3 amino acids: CASSTPDGTGYYGYTF. The CDR3 DNA reads as TGTGCCAGCAGCACCCCGGACGGGACAGGGTACTATGGCTACACCTTC.